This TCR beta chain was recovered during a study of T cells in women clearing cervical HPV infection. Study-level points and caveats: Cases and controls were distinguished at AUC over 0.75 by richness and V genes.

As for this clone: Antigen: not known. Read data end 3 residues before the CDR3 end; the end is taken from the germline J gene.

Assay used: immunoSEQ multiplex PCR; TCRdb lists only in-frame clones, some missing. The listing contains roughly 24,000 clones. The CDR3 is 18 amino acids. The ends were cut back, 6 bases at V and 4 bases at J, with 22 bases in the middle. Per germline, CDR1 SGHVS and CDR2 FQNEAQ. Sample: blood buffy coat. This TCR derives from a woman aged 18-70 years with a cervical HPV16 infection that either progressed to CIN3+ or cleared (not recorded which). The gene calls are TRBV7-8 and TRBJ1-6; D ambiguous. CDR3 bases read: TGTGCCAGCAGTCCCGCGCCTAACCAACCTTTTTATAATTCACCC. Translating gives CASSPAPNQPFYNSP. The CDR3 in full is CASSPAPNQPFYNSPLHF.